A selection of T cell receptor beta chains follows, all from one sample in a study of T cells in Graves' hyperthyroidism and ophthalmopathy. Each CDR3 protein gets one entry after TCRdb re-called the multiplex PCR reads with MiXCR. The sample includes hundreds of thousands of distinct CDR3 sequences, nearly 20% of them seen just once. Input material: blood. The receptors were gathered from a man aged 35 to 55 with Graves' ophthalmopathy. The CDR3 runs from the conserved cysteine through the conserved F or W.

v_call: TRBV9; cdr3_aa: CASGPARGGITEAFF
v_call: TRBV6-1; cdr3_aa: CASSFTELLAGGTSNEQFF
v_call: TRBV18; cdr3_aa: CASSPRDTTTDTQYF
v_call: TRBV5-1; cdr3_aa: CASSVLQGDYGYTF
v_call: TRBV6-5; cdr3_aa: CASSYSPQQVRTQYF
v_call: TRBV10-3; cdr3_aa: CATAGGPAADTQYF
v_call: TRBV30; cdr3_aa: CACLAGASYEQYF
v_call: TRBV27; cdr3_aa: CASSLRYLAGGPREQFF
v_call: TRBV6-1; cdr3_aa: CASGEKTTGSPETQYF
v_call: TRBV6-1; cdr3_aa: CASTSTASNYGYTF
v_call: TRBV27; cdr3_aa: CASSLNGGRVWREQYF
v_call: TRBV20-1; cdr3_aa: CSARAQGIGNTIYF
v_call: TRBV5-6; cdr3_aa: CASSLMFAGRAEAFF
v_call: TRBV11-2; cdr3_aa: CASSLGRTSGYEQYF
v_call: TRBV6-2/TRBV6-3; cdr3_aa: CASRLTGPIGQPQHF
v_call: TRBV28; cdr3_aa: CASSPYIRSDNEQFF
v_call: TRBV6-1; cdr3_aa: CASTWSQGQGYTF
v_call: TRBV27; cdr3_aa: CASTPRGSGGAKEQFF
v_call: TRBV28; cdr3_aa: CASSPTSGIGETQYF
v_call: TRBV7-3; cdr3_aa: CASSGQGHGELFF
v_call: TRBV30; cdr3_aa: CAWSPDRVDQPQHF
v_call: TRBV19; cdr3_aa: CASSKQGVDTEAFF
v_call: TRBV7-8; cdr3_aa: CASSLGGLPGNTIYF
v_call: TRBV30; cdr3_aa: CALDRYSDSPLHF
v_call: TRBV5-1; cdr3_aa: CASSLDRSPDTQYF
v_call: TRBV10-3; cdr3_aa: CAINRYNEQFF
v_call: TRBV7-9; cdr3_aa: CASSGGKTMQGYEQYF
v_call: TRBV10-2; cdr3_aa: CASKGSRGAPGTQYF
v_call: TRBV12-3/TRBV12-4; cdr3_aa: CAIRVWGGNEQFF